Shown below are 3 T cell receptor beta chains from a single sample sequenced in a study of response to subunit inactivated influenza vaccine. Using its own MiXCR run on the RT-PCR reads, TCRdb lists one record per CDR3 protein. The table lists around 600,000 distinct CDR3 sequences, about 11% of them singletons. The same data also contributed to another study, on T cells expressing NK-cell markers. That source reports: In generating TCR beta cDNA, 5'RACE template switching with UMIs was used.

Sequenced here: PBMCs from blood, sampled on the day of vaccination. Source of these receptors: a man aged 50 to 59 who received an inactivated influenza vaccine.

This clonotype was counted only a few times. CDR3 protein: CASSWRTDGGVYGYTF. The CDR3 coding sequence is TGTGCCAGCAGCTGGCGGACAGACGGGGGAGTCTATGGCTACACCTTC. The V call is TRBV12-3 or TRBV12-4, the J call TRBJ1-2; maybe TRBD1 (6 bases). The V end was cut by 6 bases, the J end by 4 bases, with 21 bases between. The CDR3 length is 16 residues.

This clonotype was counted between two and nine times. The chain links TRBV27 to TRBJ2-2; 9 nucleotides agree with TRBD2. Trimming at V came to 5 bases and at J to 4 bases, leaving 8 bases not matched to a gene. Germline V gene data show CDR1 as MNHEY and CDR2 as SMNVEV (reference sequence). This CDR3 is 16 amino acids long. CDR3 amino acids: CASSTIAGESTGELFF. CDR3 nucleotide sequence: TGTGCCAGCAGTACCATAGCGGGAGAGTCCACCGGGGAGCTGTTTTTT.

This clonotype was found a few times. The gene calls are TRBV14 and TRBJ2-5; tentatively, D is TRBD1 (5 bases). V shed 4 bases and J shed 11 bases, with 17 bases lying between them. Per the germline V gene, CDR1 is SGHDN and CDR2 is FVKESK. CDR3 length: 13 residues. The CDR3 protein is CASSPSTVTRQYF. The CDR3 DNA reads TGTGCCAGCAGCCCCTCGACAGTCACAAGGCAGTACTTC.